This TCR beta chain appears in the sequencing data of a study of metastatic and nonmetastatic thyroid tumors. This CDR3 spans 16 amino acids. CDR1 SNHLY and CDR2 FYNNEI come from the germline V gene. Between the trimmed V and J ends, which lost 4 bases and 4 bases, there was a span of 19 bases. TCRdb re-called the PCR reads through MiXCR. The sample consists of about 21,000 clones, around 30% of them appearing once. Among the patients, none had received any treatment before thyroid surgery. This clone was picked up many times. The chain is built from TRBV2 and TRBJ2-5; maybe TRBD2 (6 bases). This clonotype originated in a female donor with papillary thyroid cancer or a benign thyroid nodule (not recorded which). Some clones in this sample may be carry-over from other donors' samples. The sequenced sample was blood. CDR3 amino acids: CASSAGRRTGIETQYF. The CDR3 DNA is TGTGCCAGCAGTGCGGGGAGGCGGACGGGAATAGAGACCCAGTACTTC.